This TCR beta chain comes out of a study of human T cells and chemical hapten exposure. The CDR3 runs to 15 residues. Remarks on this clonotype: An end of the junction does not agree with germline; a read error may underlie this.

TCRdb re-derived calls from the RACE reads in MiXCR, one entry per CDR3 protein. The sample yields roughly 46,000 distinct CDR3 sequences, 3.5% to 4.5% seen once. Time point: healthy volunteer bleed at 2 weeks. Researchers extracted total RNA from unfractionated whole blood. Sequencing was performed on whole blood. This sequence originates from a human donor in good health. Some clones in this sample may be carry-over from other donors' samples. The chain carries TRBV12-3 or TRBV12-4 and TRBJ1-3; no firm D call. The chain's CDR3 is CASSLATQGGNTIYF. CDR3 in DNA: TGTGCCAGCAGCTTAGCTACCCAAGGGGGAAACACCATATATTTT.